The T cell receptor (beta chain) described here comes from a study of shared clonotypes between healthy human individuals. The authors distributed each subset's genomic DNA evenly over several immunoSEQ plates. Here immunoSEQ multiplex PCR was the method, and the copy in TCRdb shows in-frame clones only, minus some. The sample includes roughly 640,000 clones, roughly 97% of them seen just once. Each donor was a Caucasian adult residing in Nashville, Tennessee. This CDR3 has 17 amino acids. The receptor comes from a woman aged 25 to 39 in good health. Sample: naive CD4+ T cells sorted from blood. Subset of the sample: CD45RA+ positively selected. This chain uses TRBV21-1 with TRBJ2-5; the table calls TRBD2, which could not be checked here. TRBV21-1 is assigned pseudogene status. The CDR3 loop reads CASSTGGDHQTGATQYF. The DNA for the CDR3 is TGTGCCAGCAGCACCGGGGGGGACCACCAAACAGGGGCGACCCAGTACTTC.